Listed below are T cell receptor beta chains from one sample, sequenced in a study of preoperative IRX-2 immunotherapy in early breast cancer. This table comes from immunoSEQ multiplex PCR, and its TCRdb copy is limited to in-frame clones, with some not included. There are about 26,000 clones in the sample; roughly 77% occur only once, and 1% to 1.5% lies in the top ten. The material was lymph node tissue, obtained after IRX-2 immunotherapy. The source is a human donor with breast cancer. CDR3s include the opening cysteine and the closing phenylalanine or tryptophan. A D gene is named only where the DNA matches it firmly. Some rows mark clone size as missing; the rest say once, few, many or name a class of expanded clone.

V gene,D gene,clone size,J gene,CDR3 DNA,CDR3 protein
TRBV19,-,few,TRBJ1-5,TGTGCCAGTAGTCCCGGCAACAATCAGCCCCAGCATTTT,CASSPGNNQPQHF
TRBV28,TRBD1,-,TRBJ1-4,TGTGCCAGCAGTTCAGGGGGTCCCACTAATGAAAAACTGTTTTTT,CASSSGGPTNEKLFF
TRBV6-1,-,-,TRBJ1-5,TGTGCCAGCAGTGAAGGACAGTTAAGCAATCAGCCCCAGCATTTT,CASSEGQLSNQPQHF
TRBV19,-,-,TRBJ1-5,TGTGCCAGTAGTATCTTATACGGGCAGAATCAGCCCCAGCATTTT,CASSILYGQNQPQHF
TRBV6-8,-,-,TRBJ1-5,TGTGCCAGCAGTGAGGGGCCTGGTCAGCCCCAGCATTTT,CASSEGPGQPQHF
TRBV5-1,-,-,TRBJ2-3,TGCGCCAGCAGCGACGGACAGAGCACAGATACGCAGTATTTT,CASSDGQSTDTQYF
TRBV10-2,TRBD1,-,TRBJ1-1,TGCGCCAGCAGTAACGACAGGGGAAACACTGAAGCTTTCTTT,CASSNDRGNTEAFF
TRBV11-3,TRBD1,-,TRBJ1-3,TGTGCCAGCAGCGTGGACAGGGCTGGAAACACCATATATTTT,CASSVDRAGNTIYF
TRBV5-1,-,-,TRBJ2-2,TGCGCCAGCAGTTTGCAGGGGAACACCGGGGAGCTGTTTTTT,CASSLQGNTGELFF
TRBV14,-,-,TRBJ2-1,TGTGCCAGCAGCCACGGGACGGCATCCAAATCCTACAATGAGCAGTTCTTC,CASSHGTASKSYNEQFF
TRBV6-7,-,-,TRBJ2-4,TGTGCCAGCAGCGCCCCAGCGATAGGCAAAAACATTCAGTACTTC,CASSAPAIGKNIQYF
TRBV10-1,TRBD1,-,TRBJ2-1,TGCGCCAGCAGTGGACAGGGGGTGGGGGAGCAGTTCTTC,CASSGQGVGEQFF
TRBV1,-,-,TRBJ1-4,TGCGCCAGCAGCCAAGAGTACGGCCAGGAAAAACTGTTTTTT,CASSQEYGQEKLFF
TRBV15,-,-,TRBJ1-2,TGTGCCACCAGCAGAGATCTTGACTATAACTATGGCTACACCTTC,CATSRDLDYNYGYTF
TRBV19,-,-,TRBJ1-3,TGTGCCAGTAGTCAGCCGGGGAGAAACACCATATATTTT,CASSQPGRNTIYF
TRBV11-3,-,-,TRBJ1-2,TGTGCCAGCAGCTCCGGACGGACCTTTAACTATGGCTACACCTTC,CASSSGRTFNYGYTF
TRBV18,TRBD1,-,TRBJ2-1,TGTGCCAGCTCACCACCGGGACAGCAGGTCCGGGGCAATGAGCAGTTCTTC,CASSPPGQQVRGNEQFF
TRBV18,-,-,TRBJ2-2,TGTGCCAGCTCACCAAGGGCGGCCGGGGAGCTGTTTTTT,CASSPRAAGELFF
TRBV6-8,TRBD2,-,TRBJ2-5,TGTGCCAGCAGCGAACTAGCGGGGGGGCACAACCAGTACTTC,CASSELAGGHNQYF
TRBV18,TRBD1,few,TRBJ1-4,TGTGCCAGCTCACCGAACCCGCCGGGACAGGGTGAAAAACTGTTTTTT,CASSPNPPGQGEKLFF
TRBV6-8,TRBD2,once,TRBJ2-5,TGTGCCAGCAGTTACTCGACTCGGGGGGGCAGCCAAGAGACCCAGTACTTC,CASSYSTRGGSQETQYF
TRBV5-1,-,-,TRBJ1-3,TGCGCCAGCAGCTTGGGTCAGGCTGGAAACACCATATATTTT,CASSLGQAGNTIYF
TRBV11-3,-,-,TRBJ2-6,TGTGCCAGCAGCTTTATAGGGACACTGAAAAACTCTGGGGCCAACGTCCTGACTTTC,CASSFIGTLKNSGANVLTF
TRBV16,TRBD1,-,TRBJ1-2,TGTGCCAGCAGCCAACTGGGACAGGGGCTTGATGGCTACACCTTC,CASSQLGQGLDGYTF
TRBV19,-,-,TRBJ1-5,TGTGCCAGTGGGATAACCGGACGGGGTAGCAATCAGCCCCAGCATTTT,CASGITGRGSNQPQHF
TRBV11-3,-,-,TRBJ2-3,TGTGCCAGCAGCTTAGAAGGAGGGGGCGCCACAGATACGCAGTATTTT,CASSLEGGGATDTQYF
TRBV19,TRBD2,-,TRBJ2-3,TGTGCCAGTATTCGGACTAGCGGCAGCACAGATACGCAGTATTTT,CASIRTSGSTDTQYF
TRBV30,-,once,TRBJ1-3,TGTGCCTGGAGCGCATACAGGAGCTCTGGAAACACCATATATTTT,CAWSAYRSSGNTIYF
TRBV18,-,-,TRBJ1-6,TGTGCCAGCTCATGGCAAAATCAGGGAGGTTCACCCCTCCACTTT,CASSWQNQGGSPLHF
TRBV5-1,TRBD1,-,TRBJ2-1,TGCGCCAGCAGCTCGGGACAGCTGACCTCCTACAATGAGCAGTTCTTC,CASSSGQLTSYNEQFF
TRBV5-1,-,-,TRBJ1-1,TGCGCCAGCAGCTTGGCCTATGGGGTGGGCACTGAAGCTTTCTTT,CASSLAYGVGTEAFF
TRBV30,TRBD1,-,TRBJ1-5,TGTGCCTTTTCAGGGGGCGAGGACAATCAGCCCCAGCATTTT,CAFSGGEDNQPQHF
TRBV28,-,-,TRBJ1-1,TGTGCCAGCAGTTCCGGGGTGAACACTGAAGCTTTCTTT,CASSSGVNTEAFF
TRBV6-8,TRBD1,-,TRBJ1-5,TGTGCCAGCTCTCCCTCCCAAGGACAGGCAGAGTTCAATCAGCCCCAGCATTTT,CASSPSQGQAEFNQPQHF
TRBV29-1,TRBD1,-,TRBJ1-1,TGCAGCGTTGGACAGGGGACTTCTTTGAACACTGAAGCTTTCTTT,CSVGQGTSLNTEAFF
TRBV28,-,-,TRBJ2-4,TGTGCCAGCAGTTTAACGGGGATAAGTTCTCTTCTAGCCAAAAACATTCAGTACTTC,CASSLTGISSLLAKNIQYF
TRBV29-1,-,-,TRBJ1-1,TGCAGCTTCGCGCGGGGTTTGACTGAAGCTTTCTTT,CSFARGLTEAFF
TRBV6-8,-,few,TRBJ1-1,TGTGCCAGCACCGCGGCGGGAGTTGAAGCTTTCTTT,CASTAAGVEAFF
TRBV15,-,-,TRBJ2-1,TGTGCCACCAGCAGAGCCGGGCTTAGCTCCTACAATGAGCAGTTCTTC,CATSRAGLSSYNEQFF
TRBV15,-,-,TRBJ2-5,TGTGCCACCAGCAGAGATCAATCCAGCGGATTACAAGAGACCCAGTACTTC,CATSRDQSSGLQETQYF
TRBV11-3,-,once,TRBJ1-6,TGTGCCAGCAGCTTAGTACAGGGATATTCACCCCTCCACTTT,CASSLVQGYSPLHF
TRBV19,TRBD1,once,TRBJ1-3,TGTGCCAGTAGACGGAAGGGACAGGAGCACTCCCTGAGCTCTGGAAACATCATATATTTT,CASRRKGQEHSLSSGNIIYF
TRBV30,-,few,TRBJ1-3,TGTGCCCGTGACGGGGATTCAGCCGGAAACACCATATATTTT,CARDGDSAGNTIYF
TRBV11-3,-,-,TRBJ1-6,TGTGCCAGCAGCTCCCGGGACACCGATTCACCCCTCCACTTT,CASSSRDTDSPLHF
TRBV28,-,-,TRBJ1-1,TGTGCCAGCAGTTTAGAGACAGCCCGGGGAGCTGAAGCTTTCTTT,CASSLETARGAEAFF
TRBV12-5,-,-,TRBJ1-2,TGTGCTAGTTCACAGGAGAGCTATGGCTACACCTTC,CASSQESYGYTF
TRBV5-1,-,-,TRBJ1-1,TGCGCCAGCAGCCCCTACGAGGGGGTGAACACTGAAGCTTTCTTT,CASSPYEGVNTEAFF
TRBV5-1,TRBD1,-,TRBJ1-6,TGCGCCAGCAGGACGGGACAGATGAATTCACCCCTCCACTTT,CASRTGQMNSPLHF
TRBV19,TRBD1,-,TRBJ1-6,TGTGCCAGTAGTCTTCGACCCGGGACAGCCTATAATTCACCCCTCCACTTT,CASSLRPGTAYNSPLHF
TRBV7-6,-,-,TRBJ2-7,TGTGCCAGCAGCTTAGGCGCAGCCACCTACGAGCAGTACTTC,CASSLGAATYEQYF
TRBV25-1,-,-,TRBJ1-6,TGTGCCAGCAGTACCCTCTCGGGCTTCAATTCACCCCTCCACTTT,CASSTLSGFNSPLHF
TRBV30,-,-,TRBJ1-2,TGTGCCTGGGGTGGTAACCCCCTCTATGGCTACACCTTC,CAWGGNPLYGYTF
TRBV6-8,TRBD2,-,TRBJ2-5,TGTGCCAGCAGTCTAGCGGGGGGGCTTGAGACCCAGTACTTC,CASSLAGGLETQYF
TRBV10-3,-,-,TRBJ2-1,TGTGCCATCAGTGAGCCCGAGATAAGGGGCGATGAGCAGTTCTTC,CAISEPEIRGDEQFF
TRBV18,-,few,TRBJ1-3,TGTGCCAGCTCACCCATGGGGGCTTCTGGAAACACCATATATTTT,CASSPMGASGNTIYF